The 29 T cell receptor beta chains listed next were all sequenced from one sample in a study of patients and donors after allogeneic stem cell transplantation. TCRdb processed the RT-PCR reads anew with MiXCR; each CDR3 protein has one entry. Among 900,000 to 1,000,000 distinct CDR3 sequences, about a sixth were seen once, and the ten largest hold 5% to 6.5%. The sample was blood, either unsorted or a sorted T cell fraction (not recorded which). These receptors originate from a human donor who was either an allogeneic HSCT recipient or a stem cell or donor lymphocyte infusion donor (not recorded which). It is not recorded whose cells these are; they may come from a transplant donor.

This clonotype was counted once. V is TRBV7-2 and J is TRBJ1-2; D remains ambiguous. The CDR3 sequence is 15 residues long. Germline CDR1 SGHTA, CDR2 FQGNSA. V gave up 0 bases and J gave up 2 bases, with 10 bases separating them. The chain's CDR3 is CASSLAGRWNYGYTF. CDR3 in DNA: TGTGCCAGCAGCTTAGCGGGGAGGTGGAACTATGGCTACACCTTC.

The rearrangement links TRBV5-6 to TRBJ1-6; unclear D gene. V was shortened by 0 bases and J by 10 bases, with 20 bases between the two germline ends. This CDR3 is 17 amino acids long. Germline CDR1 reads SGHDT; CDR2 reads YYEEEE. For the CDR3, the DNA is TGTGCCAGCAGCTTGGTGGGAGGTGCGCCAGCCCAATCACCCCTCCACTTT. Translated, it gives CASSLVGGAPAQSPLHF.

The chain combines TRBV6-5 with TRBJ1-4; 10 bases map to TRBD1. From germline, CDR1 is MNHEY and CDR2 SVGAGI. The V gene end was trimmed by 2 bases and the J gene end by 11 bases; junction bases not matched to a gene: 11. This CDR3 has 16 amino acids. CDR3 sequence reads: CASSYGGQGKANKLFF. CDR3 sequence (DNA): TGTGCCAGCAGTTACGGGGGACAGGGGAAAGCCAACAAACTGTTTTTT.

This clonotype was seen a few times. The chain uses TRBV20-1 and TRBJ2-1, with D tentatively TRBD2 (5 bases). The V end was cut by 0 bases, the J end by 0 bases, with 18 bases between. The CDR3 is 18 amino acids. From germline, CDR1 is DFQATT and CDR2 SNEGSKA (reference sequence). Here the CDR3 DNA reads TGCAGTGCTAGAGATCCAAAAGCTAGCCTAGGCTCCTACAATGAGCAGTTCTTC. Translated: CSARDPKASLGSYNEQFF.

This clonotype was counted at least ten times. The chain has TRBV12-3 or TRBV12-4 and TRBJ2-2; D unresolved. Trimming stripped 2 bases from V and 6 bases from J, with 4 bases between. The CDR3 is 12 residues long. CDR3 in amino acids: CASSLFPGELFF. DNA of the CDR3: TGTGCCAGCAGTTTATTCCCCGGGGAGCTGTTTTTT.

This clonotype was observed a handful of times. The J gene is TRBJ2-5, the V gene TRBV20-1; D is perhaps TRBD1 (6 bases). V was shortened by 0 bases and J by 5 bases, with 19 bases between the two germline ends. Germline assignment: CDR1 DFQATT and CDR2 SNEGSKA (reference sequence). The CDR3 is 16 residues long. The CDR3 coding sequence is TGCAGTGCTAGAGATTCGGGCAGGGGTTTCGTTGAGACCCAGTACTTC. This codes for CSARDSGRGFVETQYF.

V usage is TRBV9 and J usage is TRBJ1-3, with D unclear. Germline CDR1 SGDLS, CDR2 YYNGEE. Trimming took off 1 base at V and 1 base at J, with 6 bases between the two ends. The length of the CDR3 is 14 residues. CDR3 loop: CASSVRESGNTIYF. The CDR3 DNA follows: TGTGCCAGCAGCGTAAGGGAATCTGGAAACACCATATATTTT.

J is TRBJ2-3 and V is TRBV7-9; D remains unclear. The CDR3 is made up of 13 amino acids. V dropped 6 bases and J dropped 6 bases, with 13 bases sitting between them. In germline, CDR1 is SEHNR, CDR2 FQNEAQ (reference sequence). CDR3 residues: CASSNDLRDTQYF. In DNA form, the CDR3 reads TGTGCCAGCAGTAACGACCTCCGGGATACGCAGTATTTT.

J is TRBJ1-5 and V is TRBV4-2; D call uncertain. Trimming removed 4 bases at V and 6 bases at J, with 16 bases between. The CDR3 sequence is 15 residues long. In germline, CDR1 is LGHNA, CDR2 YNFKEQ. The CDR3 nucleotides read TGTGCCAGCAGCCCTGTTCCCTCCGAGAGTCAGCCCCAGCATTTT. It translates to CASSPVPSESQPQHF.

The table lists this clonotype with many counts. The chain recombines TRBV4-1 with TRBJ1-5, with D maybe TRBD1 (6 bases). Trimming removed 1 base from V and 1 base from J, with 14 bases in between. Germline V gives CDR1 MGHRA, CDR2 YSYEKL. The CDR3 length is 17 residues. The CDR3 here is CASSQVGGRRSNQPQHF. The CDR3 DNA sequence: TGCGCCAGCAGCCAAGTGGGGGGGCGAAGGAGCAATCAGCCCCAGCATTTT.

Only a few counts were recorded for this clonotype. The chain carries TRBV12-3 or TRBV12-4 and TRBJ1-1, with a possible D match to TRBD1 (6 bases). With 4 bases removed from V and 1 base from J, the gap between germline ends came to 13 bases. CDR3 length equals 15 residues. The CDR3 DNA follows: TGTGCCAGCAGTTCGCCCCCGACAGGGAACACTGAAGCTTTCTTT. Encoded protein: CASSSPPTGNTEAFF.

The chain joins TRBV20-1 to TRBJ2-3, with D perhaps assigned TRBD1 or TRBD2 (5 bases each). Looked up from germline, CDR1 is DFQATT and CDR2 is SNEGSKA (reference sequence). V lost 0 bases and J 6 bases, leaving 10 bases between the germline ends. The CDR3 extends over 13 amino acids. As DNA, the CDR3 is TGCAGTGCTAGAGATCGGTGGGGGGATACGCAGTATTTT. Residues: CSARDRWGDTQYF.

The chain uses TRBV24-1 and TRBJ2-1; D might be TRBD1 (6 bases). Trimming took off 9 bases at V and 5 bases at J, with 19 bases between the two ends. The CDR3 has 15 amino acids. CDR1 is KGHDR, CDR2 SFDVKD, per germline. The DNA of the CDR3 is TGTGCCACCGGTAGAGGGGGAAGGGGCGACAATGAGCAGTTCTTC. It translates to CATGRGGRGDNEQFF.

This clonotype has just a few counts. The rearrangement links TRBV5-1 to TRBJ1-3, with D perhaps TRBD1 (5 bases). Trimming stripped 3 bases from V and 2 bases from J, with 12 bases between. The CDR3 has 15 amino acids. Germline CDR1 is SGHRS and CDR2 is YFSETQ. The CDR3 nucleotides read TGCGCCAGCAGCTACCTAGCCAGGGCTGGAAACACCATATATTTT. Protein sequence: CASSYLARAGNTIYF.

The genes are TRBV12-3 or TRBV12-4 and TRBJ2-3; D unclear. Trimming took off 2 bases at V and 2 bases at J, with 8 bases between the two ends. This CDR3 has 14 amino acids. CDR3 residues: CASSLRSFTDTQYF. The DNA for the CDR3 is TGTGCCAGCAGTTTACGGAGTTTCACAGATACGCAGTATTTT.

A few counts support this clonotype. Its ends do not fully match the called genes, so a read error is possible. The chain couples TRBV12-3 or TRBV12-4 to TRBJ1-1; D is unresolved. The CDR3 totals 16 residues. The CDR3 DNA reads TGTACCAGCACTAACCCGGGAGGTGGGGTTTACACTGAAGCTTTCTTT. Protein product: CTSTNPGGGVYTEAFF.

V and J are TRBV27 and TRBJ2-1; 8 bases are a match to TRBD2. V was pared by 5 bases and J by 1 base, with 10 bases of the junction left unmatched. Germline V gene data show CDR1 as MNHEY and CDR2 as SMNVEV (reference sequence). This CDR3 is 17 amino acids long. The CDR3 bases are TGTGCCAGCAGTCCACCCCCCGGCGGGGGGTCCTACAATGAGCAGTTCTTC. Translation gives CASSPPPGGGSYNEQFF.

This clonotype showed up just a few times. The rearrangement joins TRBV29-1 to TRBJ1-1; 10 bases map to TRBD1. Per the germline V gene, CDR1 is SQVTM and CDR2 is ANQGSEA. V was clipped by 7 bases and J by 7 bases; unmatched bases: 3. The CDR3 sequence is 11 residues long. In DNA form, the CDR3 reads TGCAGCGGCGGACAGGGGGATGAAGCTTTCTTT. Translated: CSGGQGDEAFF.

This chain connects TRBV7-2 to TRBJ1-1, with 9 nucleotides matching TRBD1. This CDR3 is 15 amino acids long. CDR1 is SGHTA and CDR2 is FQGNSA in the germline V gene. J was trimmed by 0 bases and V by 4 bases; bases with no gene match: 3. The CDR3 protein is CASSSTGGMNTEAFF. In DNA, the CDR3 is TGTGCCAGCAGCTCGACAGGGGGAATGAACACTGAAGCTTTCTTT.

This clonotype showed up just a few times. The chain employs TRBV5-1 and TRBJ2-3; TRBD2 matches 13 bases. Trimming took 5 bases from V and 2 from J; bases not matched to a gene: 14. The CDR3 sequence is 19 residues long. Germline V CDR1 and CDR2: SGHRS, YFSETQ. In DNA, the CDR3 is TGCGCCAGCAGGGGGAGACTAGCGGGGGGTCCGACCTCCACAGATACGCAGTATTTT. This sequence encodes CASRGRLAGGPTSTDTQYF.

The rearrangement uses TRBV5-5 and TRBJ1-5; 11 bases fit TRBD1. Losses at the gene ends were 4 bases for V and 2 bases for J; bases not matched to a gene: 8. CDR3 length: 17 residues. CDR1 is SGHKS, CDR2 YYEKEE, per germline (reference sequence). The DNA of the CDR3 is TGTGCCAGCAGCCCCGGGACAGGGGGAAGAGGCAATCAGCCCCAGCATTTT. The encoded protein is CASSPGTGGRGNQPQHF.

The table lists this clonotype with many counts. This rearrangement joins TRBV24-1 to TRBJ1-2, with D unclear. Trimming shortened V by 2 bases and J by 5 bases, and 8 bases separated the two germline ends. Germline V gene lookup returns CDR1 KGHDR and CDR2 SFDVKD. The CDR3 has 13 residues. The chain's CDR3 is CATSDSDTYGYTF. CDR3 nucleotide sequence: TGTGCCACCAGTGATTCCGACACATATGGCTACACCTTC.

Only a few counts were recorded for this clonotype. This sequence joins TRBV5-4 and TRBJ1-1; a possible D gene is TRBD1 (6 bases). This CDR3 region has 13 residues. Trimming removed 2 bases from V and 9 bases from J, with 14 bases in between. The germline V gene encodes CDR1 SGHNT and CDR2 YYREEE (reference sequence). The CDR3 DNA is TGTGCCAGCAGCTTAAACGCGGACAGACAAGCTTTCTTT. It codes for CASSLNADRQAFF. Together with reference TRBV5-4 and TRBJ1-1, the CDR3 gives the full variable domain: ETGVTQSPTHLIKTRGQQVTLRCSSQSGHNTVSWYQQALGQGPQFIFQYYREEENGRGNFPPRFSGLQFPNYSSELNVNALELDDSALYLCASSLNADRQAFFGQGTRLTVV.

This clonotype was picked up a small number of times. J is TRBJ2-1 and V is TRBV24-1; 8 bases are shared with TRBD2. CDR1 and CDR2 (germline): KGHDR, SFDVKD. The CDR3 runs 15 residues. With V trimmed by 4 bases and J by 5 bases, 6 bases remained unmatched. The CDR3 is CATSETGLVNNEQFF. DNA for the CDR3: TGTGCCACCAGTGAGACGGGACTAGTTAACAATGAGCAGTTCTTC.

This clonotype was counted between two and nine times. A much larger clonotype is one base distant, so this may be a read error. The final CDR3 position lacks the conserved phenylalanine or tryptophan, pointing to a likely read error. This chain links TRBV12-3 or TRBV12-4 with TRBJ2-7; D could derive from TRBD1 or TRBD2 (5 bases each). V lost 5 bases, J lost 0 bases, and 11 bases lay in between. The CDR3 contains 14 residues. DNA of the CDR3: TGTGCCAGCAGTGTCCGGGACGGCTCCTACGAGCAGTACTCC. Protein: CASSVRDGSYEQYS.

Ten or more counts support this clonotype. The chain uses TRBV10-3 and TRBJ2-6; TRBD1 matches at 10 bases. Germline V CDR1 and CDR2: ENHRY, SYGVKD. The length of the CDR3 is 16 residues. The trim removed 10 bases at V and 2 bases at J, leaving 8 bases unmatched. The CDR3 reads CASKMGTGAGANVLTF. The CDR3 DNA reads TGTGCCAGTAAGATGGGGACAGGGGCTGGGGCCAACGTCCTGACTTTC.

The chain uses TRBV6-5 and TRBJ2-1, with 7 bases identical to TRBD2. The CDR3 totals 14 residues. The junction had 7 bases not matched to a gene; V was cut back by 0 bases and J by 11 bases. Germline-derived CDR1 and CDR2 are MNHEY and SVGAGI. CDR3 amino acids: CASSYSVGGGKQFF. The CDR3 coding sequence is TGTGCCAGCAGTTACTCTGTGGGCGGGGGTAAGCAGTTCTTC.

This clonotype was recorded a few times. The genes are TRBV2 and TRBJ1-5; possibly TRBD1 for D (6 bases). CDR3 length equals 19 residues. Germline V gene data show CDR1 as SNHLY and CDR2 as FYNNEI. The ends were cut back, 6 bases at V and 4 bases at J, with 28 bases in the middle. CDR3 in amino acids: CASSKGGMVLSSANQPQHF. The CDR3 DNA reads as TGTGCCAGCAGCAAAGGGGGGATGGTGCTATCCTCTGCAAATCAGCCCCAGCATTTT.

This clonotype was observed a few times. The chain uses TRBV5-1 and TRBJ2-1; 8 bases match TRBD2. V was clipped by 6 bases and J by 8 bases; unmatched bases: 7. The V gene's germline CDR1 is SGHRS and CDR2 YFSETQ. This CDR3 region has 13 residues. CDR3: CASTRGGLYEQFF. The CDR3 region has the DNA TGCGCCAGCACACGGGGGGGCCTCTATGAGCAGTTCTTC.